The 12 T cell receptor beta chains given below trace back to one sample, sequenced in a study of T cell repertoires in cytomegalovirus infection. Which antigens these TCRs recognize remains unknown. Via MiXCR, TCRdb re-called the reads, giving one row per CDR3 protein. The data hold 110,000 to 150,000 distinct CDR3 sequences, with around 32% observed a single time. Sequenced here: CD8+ T cells from cultured PBMCs, sampled from culture after CMV antigen stimulation. All receptors come from a human donor in good health (CMV status not recorded). Some clones in this sample may be carry-over from other donors' samples.

The chain carries TRBV5-1 and TRBJ2-7, with D possibly TRBD1 on 5 matching bases. V shed 0 bases and J shed 4 bases, with 11 bases lying between them. The germline gives CDR1 SGHRS, CDR2 YFSETQ. The CDR3 sequence is 14 residues long. CDR3 DNA sequence: TGCGCCAGCAGCTTGGCTTCAGGGTGGTACGAGCAGTACTTC. This codes for CASSLASGWYEQYF.

In this sample, this clonotype is medium-sized (0.01 to 0.1%). CDR3 amino acids: CASSSWGASNQPQHF. The CDR3 nucleotides read TGTGCCAGCAGCTCCTGGGGGGCTAGCAATCAGCCCCAGCATTTT. The chain joins TRBV7-2 to TRBJ1-5; D may be TRBD1 (6 bases). CDR3 size: 15 residues. The V and J ends lost 4 bases and 0 bases respectively, with 10 bases between them. The germline CDR1 and CDR2 sequences are SGHTA and FQGNSA.

This chain joins TRBV4-2 and TRBJ1-3; D call uncertain. CDR3 length: 14 amino acids. Trimming took off 2 bases at V and 4 bases at J, with 9 bases between the two ends. Germline V gene data show CDR1 as LGHNA and CDR2 as YNFKEQ. The CDR3 is CASSQFPGGNTIYF. The CDR3 DNA reads TGTGCCAGCAGCCAATTCCCCGGGGGAAACACCATATATTTT.

This clonotype has only a few counts. This chain uses TRBV12-3 or TRBV12-4 with TRBJ2-1; D is possibly TRBD2 (5 bases). With 6 bases removed from V and 6 bases from J, the gap between germline ends came to 12 bases. The CDR3 totals 13 residues. In DNA, the CDR3 is TGTGCCAGCAGCCCGCCCGGGGTCAATGAGCAGTTCTTC. Its translation: CASSPPGVNEQFF.

On this clonotype: A read error is possible here, since a much larger clone lies one base away. The rearrangement links TRBV28 to TRBJ1-2; D not resolved. The CDR3 runs to 13 residues. The germline CDR1 and CDR2 sequences are MDHEN and SYDVKM. The CDR3 loop reads CANSPGIFHGYTF. Here the CDR3 DNA reads TGTGCCAACAGTCCGGGGATATTCCATGGCTACACCTTC.

The chain recombines TRBV5-4 with TRBJ2-1; D perhaps matches TRBD2 (6 bases). V lost 4 bases and J 5 bases, leaving 10 bases between the germline ends. Germline V CDR1 and CDR2: SGHNT, YYREEE (reference sequence). The CDR3 runs 13 residues. The CDR3 spells CASSGRRDNEQFF. The DNA of the CDR3 is TGTGCCAGCAGCGGTAGGAGGGACAATGAGCAGTTCTTC.

This clonotype was detected many times. V is TRBV6-6 and J is TRBJ1-5; D not certain. The CDR3 has 19 amino acids. Looked up from germline, CDR1 is MNHNY and CDR2 is SVGAGI (reference sequence). V lost 4 bases, J lost 4 bases, and 26 bases lay in between. CDR3: CASSLLTQVSVVGNQPQHF. Written as DNA, the CDR3 is TGTGCCAGCAGTTTACTGACCCAGGTGTCGGTAGTAGGGAATCAGCCCCAGCATTTT.

The chain uses TRBV2 and TRBJ2-1; unclear D gene. Germline V gene data show CDR1 as SNHLY and CDR2 as FYNNEI. The CDR3 extends over 10 amino acids. Trimming shortened V by 10 bases and J by 7 bases, and 8 bases separated the two germline ends. CDR3 DNA sequence: TGTGCCATGCTAGAAAATGAGCAGTTCTTC. As protein: CAMLENEQFF.

This clonotype has a handful of counts. The chain couples TRBV7-9 to TRBJ2-5; the D gene is possibly TRBD1 (5 bases). The CDR3 totals 15 residues. Germline assignment: CDR1 SEHNR and CDR2 FQNEAQ (reference sequence). V lost 4 bases to trimming and J lost 2 bases, with 14 bases between them. The CDR3: CASSSETVYQETQYF. CDR3 coding DNA: TGTGCCAGCAGCTCAGAGACAGTTTATCAAGAGACCCAGTACTTC.

This clonotype was found many times. This chain links TRBV27 with TRBJ1-1; no firm D call. The V gene lost 0 bases and the J gene lost 8 bases, with 10 bases spanning the gap. The germline V gene has CDR1 MNHEY and CDR2 SMNVEV (reference sequence). This CDR3 spans 13 amino acids. As DNA, the CDR3 is TGTGCCAGCAGTTTATCGCGGGGTGAGGAAGCTTTCTTT. This codes for CASSLSRGEEAFF.

This clonotype was seen just once. One junction end disagrees with the germline gene, perhaps due to a read error. The chain couples TRBV5-1 to TRBJ2-3, with D hard to call. Germline lookup yields CDR1 SGHRS and CDR2 YFSETQ. The CDR3 runs to 13 residues. CDR3: CVSSLQFTDTQYF. In nucleotides, the CDR3 is TGCGTCAGCAGCTTACAGTTCACAGATACGCAGTATTTT. The whole variable domain, remainder taken from reference TRBV5-1 and TRBJ2-3, is KAGVTQTPRYLIKTRGQQVTLSCSPISGHRSVSWYQQTPGQGLQFLFEYFSETQRNKGNFPGRFSGRQFSNSRSEMNVSTLELGDSALYLCVSSLQFTDTQYFGPGTRLTVL.

This clonotype was recorded at least ten times. The chain is built from TRBV6-2 or TRBV6-3 and TRBJ2-6; D uncertain. There are 16 residues in the CDR3. Germline V gives CDR1 MNHEY, CDR2 SVGEGT. Between the trimmed V and J ends, which lost 6 bases and 0 bases, there was a span of 12 bases. The CDR3, as DNA: TGTGCCAGCAGCTACGACCAGAGCTCTGGGGCCAACGTCCTGACTTTC. Its protein product is CASSYDQSSGANVLTF.